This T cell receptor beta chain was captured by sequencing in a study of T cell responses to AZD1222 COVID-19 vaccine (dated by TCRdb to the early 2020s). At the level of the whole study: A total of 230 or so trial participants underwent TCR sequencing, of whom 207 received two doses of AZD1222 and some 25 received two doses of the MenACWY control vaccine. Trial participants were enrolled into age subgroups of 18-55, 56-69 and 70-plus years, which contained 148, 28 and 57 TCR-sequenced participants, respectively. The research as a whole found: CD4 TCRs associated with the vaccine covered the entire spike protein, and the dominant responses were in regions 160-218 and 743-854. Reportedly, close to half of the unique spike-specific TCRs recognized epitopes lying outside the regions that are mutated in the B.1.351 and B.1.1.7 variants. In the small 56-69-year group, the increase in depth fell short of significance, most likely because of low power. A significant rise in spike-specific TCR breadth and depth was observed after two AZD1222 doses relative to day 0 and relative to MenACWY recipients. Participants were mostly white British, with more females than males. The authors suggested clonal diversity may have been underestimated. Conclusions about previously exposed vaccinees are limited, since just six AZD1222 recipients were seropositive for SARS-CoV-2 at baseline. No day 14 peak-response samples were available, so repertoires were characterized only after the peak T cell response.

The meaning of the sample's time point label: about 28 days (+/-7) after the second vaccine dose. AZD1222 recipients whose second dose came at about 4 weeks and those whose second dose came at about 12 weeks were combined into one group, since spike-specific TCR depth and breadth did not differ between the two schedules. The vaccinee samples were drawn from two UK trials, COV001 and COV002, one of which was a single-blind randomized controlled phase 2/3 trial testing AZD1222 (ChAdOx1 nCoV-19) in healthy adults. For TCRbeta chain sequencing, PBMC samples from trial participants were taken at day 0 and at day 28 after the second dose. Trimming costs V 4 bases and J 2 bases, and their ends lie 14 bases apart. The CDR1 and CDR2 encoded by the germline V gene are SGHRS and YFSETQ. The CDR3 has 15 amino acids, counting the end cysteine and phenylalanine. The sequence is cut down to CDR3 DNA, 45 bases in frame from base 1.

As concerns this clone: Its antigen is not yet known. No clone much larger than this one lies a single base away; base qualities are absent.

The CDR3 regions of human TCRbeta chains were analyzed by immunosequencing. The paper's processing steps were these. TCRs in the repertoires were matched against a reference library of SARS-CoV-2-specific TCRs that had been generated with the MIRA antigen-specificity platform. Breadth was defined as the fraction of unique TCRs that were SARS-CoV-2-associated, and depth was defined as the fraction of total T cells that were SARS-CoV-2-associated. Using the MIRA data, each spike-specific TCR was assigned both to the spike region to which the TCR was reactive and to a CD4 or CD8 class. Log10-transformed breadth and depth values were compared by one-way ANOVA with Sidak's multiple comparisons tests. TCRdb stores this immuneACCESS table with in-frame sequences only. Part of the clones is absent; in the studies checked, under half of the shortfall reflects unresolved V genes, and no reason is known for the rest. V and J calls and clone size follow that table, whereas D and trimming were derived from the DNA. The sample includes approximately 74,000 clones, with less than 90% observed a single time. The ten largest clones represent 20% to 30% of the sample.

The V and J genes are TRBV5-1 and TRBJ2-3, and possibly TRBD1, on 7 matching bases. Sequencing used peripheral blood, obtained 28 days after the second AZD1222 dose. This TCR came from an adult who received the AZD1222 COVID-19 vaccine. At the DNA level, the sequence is TGCGCCAGCAGCCCCGCGGGACAGCCCACAGATACGCAGTATTTT. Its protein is CASSPAGQPTDTQYF.